Below are 12 T cell receptor beta chains sequenced from a single sample in a study of T cells of healthy individuals. TCRdb reprocessed the 5' RACE reads with MiXCR, giving one entry per CDR3 protein. The sample lists fewer than 75,000 distinct CDR3 sequences, 16% occurring once. Receptor source: a human donor in good health.

The V gene is TRBV7-9, the J gene TRBJ2-5; D unclear. The germline V and J ends were trimmed by 1 base and 1 base, with 19 bases remaining between them. The germline CDR1 and CDR2 sequences are SEHNR and FQNEAQ (reference sequence). This CDR3 comprises 18 residues. CDR3 DNA sequence: TGTGCCAGCAGCTTAGGCGGTTGGTCTGGGTTCGGCCAAGAGACCCAGTACTTC. This sequence encodes CASSLGGWSGFGQETQYF.

This clonotype was recorded a few times. CDR3 DNA sequence: TGTGCCAGCAGCCAAGCCGGGGGCGGGACCGCCTACGAGCAGTACTTC. Residues: CASSQAGGGTAYEQYF. This chain connects TRBV4-2 to TRBJ2-7, with D perhaps being TRBD1 or TRBD2 (6 bases each). Trimming stripped 1 base from V and 2 bases from J, with 15 bases between. In germline, CDR1 is LGHNA, CDR2 YNFKEQ. The CDR3 totals 16 residues.

This clonotype was detected a few times. This chain joins TRBV28 and TRBJ2-3; TRBD2 matches at 11 bases. This CDR3 contains 19 residues. CDR1 is MDHEN and CDR2 is SYDVKM in the germline V gene. V lost 3 bases, J lost 2 bases, and 13 bases stayed unmatched. The CDR3 reads CASSFQLAGDPLDTDTQYF. Here the CDR3 DNA reads TGTGCCAGCAGTTTCCAACTAGCGGGGGACCCTCTAGACACAGATACGCAGTATTTT.

The rearrangement uses TRBV27 and TRBJ2-1; a weak D match, TRBD1 (7 bases). Trimming cost V 5 bases and J 9 bases, with 14 bases left between them. The germline V gene has CDR1 MNHEY and CDR2 SMNVEV (reference sequence). The CDR3 consists of 13 residues. The CDR3 sequence is CASSIQGRTEQFF. The CDR3 nucleotides read TGTGCCAGCAGTATACAGGGGAGGACTGAGCAGTTCTTC.

V usage is TRBV20-1 and J usage is TRBJ2-5; D may match TRBD1 or TRBD2 (6 bases each). The CDR3 has 15 amino acids. Trimming took off 3 bases at V and 4 bases at J, with 18 bases between the two ends. Germline values: CDR1 DFQATT, CDR2 SNEGSKA (reference sequence). The DNA of the CDR3 is TGCAGTGCTAGGATAGGGGGGCGCGGATTAGAGACCCAGTACTTC. Amino acids: CSARIGGRGLETQYF.

The V call is TRBV5-1, the J call TRBJ2-5; 12 nucleotides align to TRBD2. Losses at the gene ends were 4 bases for V and 4 bases for J; bases not matched to a gene: 8. CDR1 is SGHRS, CDR2 YFSETQ, per germline. The CDR3 contains 16 residues. CDR3 in DNA: TGCGCCAGCAGCAACCAACTAGCGGGAGGTGGAGAGACCCAGTACTTC. Its translation: CASSNQLAGGGETQYF. The full variable domain, completed using reference TRBV5-1 and TRBJ2-5, is KAGVTQTPRYLIKTRGQQVTLSCSPISGHRSVSWYQQTPGQGLQFLFEYFSETQRNKGNFPGRFSGRQFSNSRSEMNVSTLELGDSALYLCASSNQLAGGGETQYFGPGTRLLVL.

The sample holds many counts of this clonotype. The chain employs TRBV29-1 and TRBJ1-5; TRBD1 might be the D (6 bases). Germline V gene lookup returns CDR1 SQVTM and CDR2 ANQGSEA. The germline V and J ends were trimmed by 5 bases and 3 bases, with 14 bases remaining between them. The CDR3 has 14 amino acids. For the CDR3, the DNA is TGCAGCGTTTACAGGGTTACGGCCAATCAGCCCCAGCATTTT. Translating it yields CSVYRVTANQPQHF.

The table lists this clonotype with a few counts. This chain uses TRBV6-2 or TRBV6-3 with TRBJ2-7; a weak D match, TRBD2 (5 bases). Trimming pared 2 bases from V and 0 bases from J, leaving 11 bases between. The CDR3 totals 15 residues. CDR1 is MNHEY and CDR2 is SVGEGT in the germline V gene. DNA of the CDR3: TGTGCCAGCAGTTACCTGGACTTCTACTCCTACGAGCAGTACTTC. Translating it yields CASSYLDFYSYEQYF.

This clonotype was detected ten times or more. The chain is built from TRBV4-2 and TRBJ2-1; 15 bases are a match to TRBD2. There are 21 residues in the CDR3. V shed 0 bases, J shed 0 bases, and the junction held 9 bases outside the gene matches. The V gene's germline CDR1 is LGHNA and CDR2 YNFKEQ. In nucleotides, the CDR3 is TGTGCCAGCAGCCAAGACGGGGAGGGACTAGCGGGGGGAAGCTCCTACAATGAGCAGTTCTTC. The encoded protein is CASSQDGEGLAGGSSYNEQFF.

A few counts support this clonotype. J is TRBJ2-2 and V is TRBV25-1; TRBD1 matches at 7 bases. The CDR3 runs 16 residues. The germline gives CDR1 MGHDK, CDR2 SYGVNS. V trimming: 5 bases; J trimming: 0 bases; junction bases outside the gene matches: 6. CDR3 loop: CASSHKGGTNTGELFF. In nucleotides, the CDR3 is TGTGCCAGCAGTCACAAAGGGGGCACGAACACCGGGGAGCTGTTTTTT.

This chain joins TRBV9 and TRBJ2-5; no clear D. The CDR3 length is 13 residues. CDR1 SGDLS and CDR2 YYNGEE come from the germline V gene. Trimming took 7 bases from V and 1 from J, leaving 11 bases between them. The DNA for the CDR3 is TGTGCCAGCGGCCGAAGCCCCCAAGAGACCCAGTACTTC. This encodes CASGRSPQETQYF.

This chain joins TRBV5-1 and TRBJ2-5; TRBD1 or TRBD2 may be the D gene (5 bases each). The CDR3 runs 15 residues. CDR1 and CDR2 (germline): SGHRS, YFSETQ. Trimming removed 0 bases from V and 1 base from J, with 10 bases in between. CDR3 coding DNA: TGCGCCAGCAGCTTGGGGTGGGACCCCCAAGAGACCCAGTACTTC. Its translation is CASSLGWDPQETQYF.